Listed here are 12 T cell receptor beta chains from one sample, sequenced in a study of blood T cell repertoires in COVID-19. Sequencing used immunoSEQ multiplex PCR; TCRdb keeps in-frame clones, though not all of them. Of 220,000 or so clones listed, 84% were seen once; the top ten hold 6.8%. The specimen sequenced was PBMCs or T cells enriched from blood (not recorded which). These receptors all come from a woman aged 40 to 50 who had recovered from COVID-19.

The CDR3 region is CASLKQGNNSPLHF. CDR3 bases: TGTGCCAGCCTAAAACAGGGCAATAATTCACCCCTCCACTTT. The chain is built from TRBV6-5 and TRBJ1-6; possible D gene TRBD1, 6 bases. The germline gives CDR1 MNHEY, CDR2 SVGAGI. This CDR3 comprises 14 residues. Trimming stripped 8 bases from V and 5 bases from J, with 13 bases between.

The V and J genes are TRBV6-5 and TRBJ1-2, with TRBD1 as a possible D gene (6 bases). V was pared by 5 bases and J by 6 bases, with 19 bases between. The CDR3 contains 15 residues. CDR1 is MNHEY and CDR2 is SVGAGI in the germline V gene. The CDR3 protein is CASSPRNQGKNGYTF. The CDR3 DNA reads as TGTGCCAGCAGTCCTAGGAACCAGGGGAAAAATGGCTACACCTTC.

The V call is TRBV9, the J call TRBJ1-5; TRBD1 matches 9 bases. The CDR3 is 15 amino acids. CDR1 and CDR2 (germline): SGDLS, YYNGEE. With V trimmed by 4 bases and J by 2 bases, 4 bases remained unmatched. As DNA, the CDR3 is TGTGCCAGCAGCCAGGGACAGGGCGGCAATCAGCCCCAGCATTTT. Its protein is CASSQGQGGNQPQHF.

V gene TRBV9 combines with J gene TRBJ2-2, with D tentatively TRBD2 (6 bases). CDR1 is SGDLS and CDR2 is YYNGEE in the germline V gene. V dropped 0 bases and J dropped 5 bases, with 14 bases sitting between them. The CDR3 is made up of 16 amino acids. In DNA form, the CDR3 reads TGTGCCAGCAGCGTAGGGACGGGAGTAGGGACCGGGGAGCTGTTTTTT. It is translated as CASSVGTGVGTGELFF.

V gene TRBV9 combines with J gene TRBJ2-1, with 8 positions matching TRBD2. Germline lookup yields CDR1 SGDLS and CDR2 YYNGEE. This CDR3 contains 16 residues. V shed 4 bases and J 0 bases; nucleotides not matched to a gene: 6. The CDR3 spells CASSLSGTGSYNEQFF. The CDR3, as DNA: TGTGCCAGCAGCCTTAGCGGGACCGGCTCCTACAATGAGCAGTTCTTC.

The chain combines TRBV27 with TRBJ1-1, with TRBD1 identical over 7 bases. V shed 7 bases and J 4 bases; nucleotides not matched to a gene: 12. The germline gives CDR1 MNHEY, CDR2 SMNVEV (reference sequence). This CDR3 region has 15 residues. CDR3 bases: TGTGCCAGCAAAAGCTACACAGGGGTTCGCACTGAAGCTTTCTTT. Residues: CASKSYTGVRTEAFF.

This clone is a singleton in its sample. V usage is TRBV9 and J usage is TRBJ2-1; D uncertain. The CDR3 is 17 amino acids. Per germline, CDR1 SGDLS and CDR2 YYNGEE. With 2 bases removed from V and 0 bases from J, the gap between germline ends came to 15 bases. CDR3 amino acids: CASSVAGRLSSYNEQFF. The CDR3, as DNA: TGTGCCAGCAGCGTGGCTGGGCGCCTCAGCTCCTACAATGAGCAGTTCTTC.

This chain uses TRBV27 with TRBJ2-2, with 8 bases fitting TRBD1. Unmatched junction bases numbered 3, after V lost 3 bases and J lost 6 bases. The germline V gene has CDR1 MNHEY and CDR2 SMNVEV (reference sequence). The CDR3 consists of 14 residues. The CDR3 sequence is CASSFDRGSGELFF. The CDR3 bases are TGTGCCAGCAGTTTCGACAGGGGCTCCGGGGAGCTGTTTTTT.

The chain joins TRBV5-6 to TRBJ2-7; TRBD2 matches 9 bases. Per germline, CDR1 SGHDT and CDR2 YYEEEE. The V and J ends lost 2 bases and 2 bases, in that order; junction bases with no gene match: 8. The CDR3 length is 16 residues. This CDR3 is CASSFWREGRAYEQYF. CDR3 nucleotide sequence: TGTGCCAGCAGCTTCTGGCGGGAGGGCCGGGCCTACGAGCAGTACTTC.

The V gene is TRBV6-5, the J gene TRBJ2-2; D might be TRBD2 (6 bases). Germline CDR1 and CDR2: MNHEY and SVGAGI. V lost 7 bases, J lost 1 base, and 13 bases lay in between. The CDR3 is 15 amino acids. The DNA of the CDR3 is TGTGCCAGCAACTATCTAGCGCAGAACACCGGGGAGCTGTTTTTT. This codes for CASNYLAQNTGELFF.

The gene calls are TRBV7-3 and TRBJ2-1, with TRBD1 matching 11 bases. The CDR3 has 15 residues. Per the germline V gene, CDR1 is SGHTA and CDR2 is FQGTGA. The V and J ends lost 3 bases and 5 bases, in that order; junction bases with no gene match: 3. Here the CDR3 DNA reads TGTGCCAGCAGCTTTGGACAGGGGGCCGACAATGAGCAGTTCTTC. Its translation is CASSFGQGADNEQFF.

The chain has TRBV9 and TRBJ1-4; D is ambiguous. The V end lost 4 bases, the J end lost 7 bases, and 14 bases lay between the germline ends. Germline CDR1 and CDR2: SGDLS and YYNGEE. This CDR3 comprises 14 residues. The CDR3 bases are TGTGCCAGCAGCCCCAGCGGGTTGCGTGAAAAACTGTTTTTT. Its translation is CASSPSGLREKLFF.